A single sample gave rise to the 14 T cell receptor beta chains below, sequenced in a study of beta chain features in type 1 diabetes. The study reverse transcribed the entire isolated RNA, so it sequenced expressed TCRB transcripts. The repertoire was sequenced with immunoSEQ multiplex PCR; TCRdb's copy has only in-frame clones and lacks some. The repertoire consists of over 150,000 clones, with about a tenth occurring once and the leading ten covering more than 0.45%. Their cognate antigens are unknown. Whole-study findings and limits: Within each of all four CD4+ subsets, Type 1 diabetes patients had TCRB CDR3s that were moderately but significantly shorter.

Material for sequencing was central memory CD4+ T cells from blood. These receptors were taken from a man younger than 40 with type 1 diabetes.

This clone has a count of ten or more. Other DNA sequences of this sample code for an identical CDR3. The rearrangement joins TRBV7-9 to TRBJ2-1, with 10 bases fitting TRBD2. CDR3 length: 16 amino acids. Germline CDR1 reads SEHNR; CDR2 reads FQNEAQ (reference sequence). Trimming took 2 bases from V and 7 from J; bases not matched to a gene: 8. CDR3 protein: CASSLSLAGAHNEQFF. The DNA for the CDR3 is TGTGCCAGCAGCTTATCGCTAGCGGGAGCTCATAATGAGCAGTTCTTC.

The CDR3 bases are TGTGCCAGCAACGGACTAGCGGGGTCCTACGAGCAGTACTTC. Translating it yields CASNGLAGSYEQYF. The chain uses TRBV2 and TRBJ2-7; 12 bases line up with TRBD2. CDR1 is SNHLY and CDR2 is FYNNEI in the germline V gene. The CDR3 has 14 residues. Trimming at V came to 7 bases and at J to 1 base, leaving 2 bases not matched to a gene.

This clone has a handful of counts. The chain recombines TRBV28 with TRBJ2-5; D is possibly TRBD1 (7 bases). CDR3 size: 14 residues. Trimming cost V 4 bases and J 7 bases, with 16 bases left between them. Germline V gene data show CDR1 as MDHEN and CDR2 as SYDVKM. The CDR3 region is CASSWGQRAGTQYF. The CDR3 DNA reads TGTGCCAGCAGTTGGGGACAGCGGGCAGGGACCCAGTACTTC. Drawing the rest from reference TRBV28 and TRBJ2-5, the complete variable domain is DVKVTQSSRYLVKRTGEKVFLECVQDMDHENMFWYRQDPGLGLRLIYFSYDVKMKEKGDIPEGYSVSREKKERFSLILESASTNQTSMYLCASSWGQRAGTQYFGPGTRLLVL.

The chain is built from TRBV30 and TRBJ2-4, with D possibly being TRBD2 (6 bases). Germline V gene lookup returns CDR1 GTSNPN and CDR2 SVGIG (reference sequence). The CDR3 has 13 amino acids. Trimming cost V 0 bases and J 15 bases, with 18 bases left between them. The CDR3 coding sequence is TGTGCCTGGAGTGTACACTCTGGGGGGACGTGGTACTTC. This encodes CAWSVHSGGTWYF.

This rearrangement joins TRBV11-3 to TRBJ2-1, with 9 nucleotides matching TRBD2. Germline-derived CDR1 and CDR2 are SGHNT and YENEEA. This CDR3 spans 14 amino acids. The V and J ends lost 3 bases and 4 bases, in that order; junction bases with no gene match: 1. CDR3: CASSFSGRYNEQFF. DNA of the CDR3: TGTGCCAGCAGCTTTAGCGGGAGATACAATGAGCAGTTCTTC.

V and J are TRBV11-2 and TRBJ2-2; 8 bases align to TRBD1. Germline CDR1 reads SGHAT; CDR2 reads FQNNGV. The CDR3 consists of 15 residues. After removal of 5 bases from V and 4 bases from J, the junction contained 6 bases not matched to a gene. CDR3 nucleotides: TGTGCCAGCAGCAAGAAGACAGGGGCCACCGGGGAGCTGTTTTTT. Translating gives CASSKKTGATGELFF. The full variable domain, with the rest looked up from reference TRBV11-2 and TRBJ2-2, is EAGVAQSPRYKIIEKRQSVAFWCNPISGHATLYWYQQILGQGPKLLIQFQNNGVVDDSQLPKDRFSAERLKGVDSTLKIQPAKLEDSAVYLCASSKKTGATGELFFGEGSRLTVL.

The chain has TRBV28 and TRBJ2-2, with D possibly matching TRBD2 (5 bases). Per germline, CDR1 MDHEN and CDR2 SYDVKM. This CDR3 spans 15 amino acids. The V end lost 6 bases, the J end lost 4 bases, and 15 bases lay between the germline ends. The DNA for the CDR3 is TGTGCCAGCAGGTCCGCCGGGGAGCCCACCGGGGAGCTGTTTTTT. Amino acids: CASRSAGEPTGELFF. Filled out from reference TRBV28 and TRBJ2-2, the complete variable domain reads DVKVTQSSRYLVKRTGEKVFLECVQDMDHENMFWYRQDPGLGLRLIYFSYDVKMKEKGDIPEGYSVSREKKERFSLILESASTNQTSMYLCASRSAGEPTGELFFGEGSRLTVL.

This clone was observed a few times. The chain has TRBV19 and TRBJ1-4; TRBD1 matches at 11 bases. Germline-derived CDR1 and CDR2 are LNHDA and SQIVND (reference sequence). Trimming removed 6 bases from V and 8 bases from J; junction bases left unmatched: 2. CDR3 length: 13 residues. CDR3 region: CASSRTGGEKLFF. The CDR3 coding sequence is TGTGCCAGTAGCAGGACAGGGGGCGAAAAACTGTTTTTT.

V and J are TRBV27 and TRBJ2-7; TRBD1 is a possible D gene (5 bases). From germline, CDR1 is MNHEY and CDR2 SMNVEV (reference sequence). V was trimmed by 3 bases and J by 6 bases, leaving 9 bases between them. The CDR3 runs 12 residues. The CDR3 region has the DNA TGTGCCAGCAGTTTTCAGGGTGGCGAGCAGTACTTC. Translated: CASSFQGGEQYF.

V usage is TRBV5-6 and J usage is TRBJ2-1; 9 bases line up with TRBD1. V trimming: 0 bases; J trimming: 5 bases; junction bases outside the gene matches: 0. The germline gives CDR1 SGHDT, CDR2 YYEEEE. The CDR3 spans 14 residues. The chain's CDR3 is CASSLGDRDNEQFF. The CDR3 region has the DNA TGTGCCAGCAGCTTGGGGGACAGGGACAATGAGCAGTTCTTC.

This clone was observed a handful of times. The chain recombines TRBV13 with TRBJ1-1; no definite D call. This CDR3 is built from 14 residues. The V gene's germline CDR1 is PRHDT and CDR2 FYEKMQ (reference sequence). Trimming stripped 5 bases from V and 5 bases from J, with 15 bases between. The CDR3 reads CASSQSNGRTEAFF. The CDR3 region has the DNA TGTGCCAGCAGCCAATCAAACGGGAGGACTGAAGCTTTCTTT. The full variable domain, its missing parts supplied by reference TRBV13 and TRBJ1-1, is AAGVIQSPRHLIKEKRETATLKCYPIPRHDTVYWYQQGPGQDPQFLISFYEKMQSDKGSIPDRFSAQQFSDYHSELNMSSLELGDSALYFCASSQSNGRTEAFFGQGTRLTVV.

This clone has more than one count but fewer than ten. The sample has other DNA sequences that encode this CDR3 too. The chain couples TRBV10-3 to TRBJ2-5; D is perhaps TRBD1 (6 bases). Germline assignment: CDR1 ENHRY and CDR2 SYGVKD. There are 14 residues in the CDR3. Trimming pared 4 bases from V and 1 base from J, leaving 10 bases between. The CDR3 is CAISGGQRQETQYF. The CDR3 nucleotides read TGTGCCATCAGTGGCGGACAGCGCCAAGAGACCCAGTACTTC.

This clone has only a few counts. The V gene is TRBV5-4, the J gene TRBJ2-5, with TRBD2 matching 10 bases. The V gene end was trimmed by 4 bases and the J gene end by 2 bases; junction bases not matched to a gene: 5. This CDR3 comprises 15 residues. Germline V CDR1 and CDR2: SGHNT, YYREEE (reference sequence). In nucleotides, the CDR3 is TGTGCCAGCAGCAGTCGACTAGCGGGTCAAGAGACCCAGTACTTC. Translated, it gives CASSSRLAGQETQYF.

The V call is TRBV5-1, the J call TRBJ2-7; tentatively, D is TRBD1 (7 bases). Trimming removed 0 bases from V and 0 bases from J, with 13 bases in between. This CDR3 contains 16 residues. CDR1 and CDR2 from the germline V gene are SGHRS and YFSETQ. The CDR3 sequence: CASSLGGGDSSYEQYF. CDR3 bases: TGCGCCAGCAGCTTGGGAGGAGGGGACAGCTCCTACGAGCAGTACTTC.